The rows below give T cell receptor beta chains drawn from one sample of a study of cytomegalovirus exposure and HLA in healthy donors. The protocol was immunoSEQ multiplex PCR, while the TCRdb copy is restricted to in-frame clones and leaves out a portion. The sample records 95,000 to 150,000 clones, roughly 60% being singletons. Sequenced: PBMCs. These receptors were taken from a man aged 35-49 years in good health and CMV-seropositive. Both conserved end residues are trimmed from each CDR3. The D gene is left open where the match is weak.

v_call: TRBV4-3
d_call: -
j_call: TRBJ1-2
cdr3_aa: ASSQEVLGQLGYYGYT

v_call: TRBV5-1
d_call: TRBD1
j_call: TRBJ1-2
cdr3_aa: ASSSGQDPPYGYT

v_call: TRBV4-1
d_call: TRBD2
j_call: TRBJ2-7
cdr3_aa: ASSQEWGGRYEQY

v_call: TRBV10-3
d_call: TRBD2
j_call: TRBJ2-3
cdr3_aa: AISGPGLAGGLDSTDTQY

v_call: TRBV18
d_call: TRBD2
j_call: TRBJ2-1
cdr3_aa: ASSPPSGGLYNEQF

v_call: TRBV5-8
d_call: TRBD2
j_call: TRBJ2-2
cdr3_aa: ASSLPGLAGTGELF

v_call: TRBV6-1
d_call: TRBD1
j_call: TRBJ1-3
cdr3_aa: ASQGQERNTIY

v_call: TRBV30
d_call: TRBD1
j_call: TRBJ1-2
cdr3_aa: AWNRGQIDGYT

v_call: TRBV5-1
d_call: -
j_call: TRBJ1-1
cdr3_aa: ASSLDLTPLTEAF

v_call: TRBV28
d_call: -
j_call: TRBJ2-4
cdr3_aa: ASSLQGTNIQY

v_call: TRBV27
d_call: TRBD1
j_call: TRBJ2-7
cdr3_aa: ASSRQGANYEQY

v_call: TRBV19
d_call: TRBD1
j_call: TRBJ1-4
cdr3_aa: ASSIVGTEDEKLF

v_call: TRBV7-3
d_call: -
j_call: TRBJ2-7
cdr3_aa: ASSAIQGKQY

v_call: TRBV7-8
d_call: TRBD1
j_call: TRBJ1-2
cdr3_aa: ASSSRQGRNYGYT

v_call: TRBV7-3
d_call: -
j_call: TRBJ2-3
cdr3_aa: ASSLNPGSAQY

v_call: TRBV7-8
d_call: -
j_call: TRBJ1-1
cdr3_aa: ASSLGLGRNTEAF

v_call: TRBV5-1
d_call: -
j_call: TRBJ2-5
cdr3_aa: ASRAQETQY

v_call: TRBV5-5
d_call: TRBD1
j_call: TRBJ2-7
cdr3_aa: ASSRQGTYEQY

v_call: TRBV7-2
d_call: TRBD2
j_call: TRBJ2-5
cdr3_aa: ASSSGLAGGQVETQY

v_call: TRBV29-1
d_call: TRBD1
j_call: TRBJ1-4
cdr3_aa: SVGQGEKLF

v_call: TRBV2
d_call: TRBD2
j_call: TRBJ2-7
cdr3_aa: ASRTSGYEQY

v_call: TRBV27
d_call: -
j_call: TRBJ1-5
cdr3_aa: ASRGDYSNQPQH

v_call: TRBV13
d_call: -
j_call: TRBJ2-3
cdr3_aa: ASSWGASTDTQY

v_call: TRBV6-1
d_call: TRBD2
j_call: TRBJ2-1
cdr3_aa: ASSVSRAGVGEQF

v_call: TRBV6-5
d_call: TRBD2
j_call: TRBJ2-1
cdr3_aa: ASSSAASGSREQF

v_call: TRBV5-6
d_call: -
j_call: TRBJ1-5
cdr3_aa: ASSLWGGQPQH

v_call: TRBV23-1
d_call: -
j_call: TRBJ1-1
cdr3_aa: ASINYRVSSEAF

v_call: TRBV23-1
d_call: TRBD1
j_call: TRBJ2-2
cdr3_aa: ARGDQGAGELF

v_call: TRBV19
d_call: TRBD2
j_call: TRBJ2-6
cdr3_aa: ASSKDPPSLSGGASGANVLT

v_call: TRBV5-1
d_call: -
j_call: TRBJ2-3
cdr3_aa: ASSLLDLTDTQY

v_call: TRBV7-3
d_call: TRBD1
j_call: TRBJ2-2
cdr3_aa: ASRAPGTGHAAGELF

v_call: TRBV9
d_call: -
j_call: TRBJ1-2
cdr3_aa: ASSARTFGYT

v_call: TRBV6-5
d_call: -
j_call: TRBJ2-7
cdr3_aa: ASSYGGRGYEQY

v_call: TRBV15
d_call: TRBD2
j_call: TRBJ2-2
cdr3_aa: ATSREIGGMGEGNTGELF

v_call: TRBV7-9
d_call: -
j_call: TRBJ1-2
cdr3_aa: ASSFGTYYGYT

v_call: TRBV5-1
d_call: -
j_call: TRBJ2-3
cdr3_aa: ASSQDYTDTQY